This T cell receptor beta chain was documented in a study of shared clonotypes between healthy human individuals. Across the study: The composition of the donors was a couple of women and three men aged 18 to 49.

Sequencing was performed with immunoSEQ multiplex PCR; in TCRdb, only in-frame clones are kept and a portion is missing. The table includes about 2.3 million clones, around 93% detected once. The TCR was taken from a man aged 18 to 29 in good health. Some clones in this sample may be carry-over from other donors' samples. Sequenced input: naive CD4+ T cells from PBMCs. Sample subset: CD45RA+ positively selected.

The CDR3 coding sequence is TGTGCCAGCAGCTTGGAGTATGGAGGTAACGAGCAGTACTTC. Residues: CASSLEYGGNEQYF. V is TRBV7-9 and J is TRBJ2-7, with TRBD2 as a possible D gene (5 bases). The CDR3 length is 14 residues. Trimming removed 3 bases from V and 5 bases from J, with 14 bases in between. Germline V gene lookup returns CDR1 SEHNR and CDR2 FQNEAQ (reference sequence).